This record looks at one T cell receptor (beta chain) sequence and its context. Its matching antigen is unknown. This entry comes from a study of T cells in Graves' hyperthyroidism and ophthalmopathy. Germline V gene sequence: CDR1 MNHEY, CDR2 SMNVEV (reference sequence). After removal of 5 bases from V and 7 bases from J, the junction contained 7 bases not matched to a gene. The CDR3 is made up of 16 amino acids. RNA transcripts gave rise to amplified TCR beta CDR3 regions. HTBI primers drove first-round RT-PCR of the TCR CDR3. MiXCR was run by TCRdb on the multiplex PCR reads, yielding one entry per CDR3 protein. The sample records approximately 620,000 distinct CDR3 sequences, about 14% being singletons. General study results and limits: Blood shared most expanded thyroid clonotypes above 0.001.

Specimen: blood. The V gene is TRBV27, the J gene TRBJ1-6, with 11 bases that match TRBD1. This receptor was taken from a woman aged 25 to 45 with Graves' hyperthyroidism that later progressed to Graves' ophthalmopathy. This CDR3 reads CASSTGQGALNSPLHF. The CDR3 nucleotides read TGTGCCAGCAGTACCGGACAGGGGGCATTGAATTCACCCCTCCACTTT.